This T cell receptor beta chain was retrieved from a study of cytomegalovirus exposure and HLA in healthy donors. Study-wide results and limits: Cytomegalovirus association was listed for around 180 TCR beta chains. Clonal expansion was found to be greater in HLA-associated TCR beta chains than in equally common others in a later analysis. CMV serostatus was the sole immune exposure data available.

A word on this clone: As yet, its antigen is unknown.

Primers: 60 Vbeta forward and 13 Jbeta reverse. Using immunoSEQ multiplex PCR, the repertoire was profiled, and TCRdb retains in-frame clones only, with some absent. The data show approximately 50,000 clones, around three fifths seen once. This CDR3 contains 19 residues. The germline V gene has CDR1 LGHNA and CDR2 YNFKEQ. The V gene end was trimmed by 0 bases and the J gene end by 6 bases; junction bases not matched to a gene: 16. Sequenced material: PBMCs. This sequence originates from a human donor in good health. The chain is built from TRBV4-2 and TRBJ2-3, with 9 nucleotides matching TRBD2. This chain's CDR3 is CASSQDFGGRSGGLDTQYF. CDR3 nucleotides: TGTGCCAGCAGCCAAGATTTCGGGGGTAGGAGCGGGGGGTTGGATACGCAGTATTTT.